These 6 T cell receptor beta chains were all obtained from the same sample, sequenced in a study of shared clonotypes between healthy human individuals. The table came from immunoSEQ multiplex PCR; TCRdb's copy has only in-frame clones and leaves some out. The repertoire includes some 800,000 clones, 80% to 95% of them detected once, and 20% to 30% sits in the top ten. In the naive CD8 group, cells lacked CD45RO and were positively selected for CCR7, so terminally differentiated effector memory CD45RA+ cells were left out. Specimen: naive CD8+ T cells sorted from blood. These receptors all come from a man younger than 40 in good health.

The rearrangement joins TRBV27 to TRBJ1-5; 9 bases map to TRBD1. Trimming took 5 bases from V and 5 from J; bases not matched to a gene: 7. CDR1 and CDR2 from the germline V gene are MNHEY and SMNVEV (reference sequence). The CDR3 has 15 amino acids. The chain's CDR3 is CASSPQTGGDQPQHF. The CDR3 DNA is TGTGCCAGCAGTCCCCAGACAGGGGGGGATCAGCCCCAGCATTTT.

This chain links TRBV4-1 with TRBJ1-5; D ambiguous. From germline, CDR1 is MGHRA and CDR2 YSYEKL. CDR3 size: 13 residues. The V and J ends lost 5 bases and 5 bases respectively, with 10 bases between them. Here the CDR3 reads CASSIQRYQPQHF. In DNA, the CDR3 is TGCGCCAGCAGCATCCAGCGTTATCAGCCCCAGCATTTT.

The chain couples TRBV7-2 to TRBJ2-7; 9 positions agree with TRBD2. CDR1 is SGHTA, CDR2 FQGNSA, per germline. Trimming removed 5 bases from V and 3 bases from J; junction bases left unmatched: 11. The CDR3 is made up of 16 amino acids. The DNA of the CDR3 is TGTGCCAGCAGCGCCGATTCCGGGACTAGCTTCTACGAGCAGTACTTC. Its protein product is CASSADSGTSFYEQYF.

This chain connects TRBV7-9 to TRBJ2-7; TRBD1 aligns across 10 bases. The CDR3 contains 16 residues. Losses at the gene ends were 1 base for V and 1 base for J; bases not matched to a gene: 4. Germline values: CDR1 SEHNR, CDR2 FQNEAQ (reference sequence). The DNA of the CDR3 is TGTGCCAGCAGCTTAGGAGGGACAGGGGAATCCTACGAGCAGTACTTC. This encodes CASSLGGTGESYEQYF.

The chain joins TRBV27 to TRBJ2-1; D is unclear. Trimming removed 8 bases at V and 6 bases at J, with 11 bases between. The germline CDR1 and CDR2 sequences are MNHEY and SMNVEV (reference sequence). The CDR3 is 12 amino acids. The CDR3 coding sequence is TGTGCCAGCTACCAAGGACCCAATGAGCAGTTCTTC. Translated: CASYQGPNEQFF.

This clone turned up a few times. The V call is TRBV27, the J call TRBJ2-3, with TRBD2 as a possible D gene (6 bases). V shed 7 bases and J shed 2 bases, with 19 bases lying between them. The CDR3 length is 16 residues. From germline, CDR1 is MNHEY and CDR2 SMNVEV (reference sequence). The CDR3 loop reads CASTRGSGPYTDTQYF. The CDR3 DNA reads TGTGCCAGCACCCGGGGTAGCGGTCCTTACACAGATACGCAGTATTTT.